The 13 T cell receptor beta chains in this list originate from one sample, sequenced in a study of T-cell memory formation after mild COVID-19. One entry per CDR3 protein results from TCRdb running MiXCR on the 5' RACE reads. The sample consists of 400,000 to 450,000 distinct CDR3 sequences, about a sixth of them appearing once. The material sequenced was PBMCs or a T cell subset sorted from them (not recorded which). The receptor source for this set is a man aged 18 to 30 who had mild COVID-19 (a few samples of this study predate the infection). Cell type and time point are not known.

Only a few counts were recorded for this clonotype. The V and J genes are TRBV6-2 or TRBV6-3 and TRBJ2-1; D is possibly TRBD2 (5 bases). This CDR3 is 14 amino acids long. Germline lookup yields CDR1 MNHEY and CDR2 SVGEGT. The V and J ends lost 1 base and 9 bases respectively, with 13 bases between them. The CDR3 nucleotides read TGTGCCAGCAGTTACTTAGGACTTTTGGGTGAGCAGTTCTTC. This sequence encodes CASSYLGLLGEQFF.

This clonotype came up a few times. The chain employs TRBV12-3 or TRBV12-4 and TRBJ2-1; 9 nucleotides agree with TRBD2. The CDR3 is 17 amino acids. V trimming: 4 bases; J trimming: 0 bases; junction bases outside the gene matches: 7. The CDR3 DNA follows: TGTGCCAGCAGTTCCTCTAGCGGGATTGGCTCCTACAATGAGCAGTTCTTC. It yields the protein CASSSSSGIGSYNEQFF.

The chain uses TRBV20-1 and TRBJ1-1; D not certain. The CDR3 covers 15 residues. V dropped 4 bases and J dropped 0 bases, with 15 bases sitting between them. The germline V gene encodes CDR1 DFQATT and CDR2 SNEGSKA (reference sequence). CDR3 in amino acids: CSATSFASLNTEAFF. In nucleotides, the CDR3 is TGCAGTGCTACTTCCTTCGCCAGCTTGAACACTGAAGCTTTCTTT.

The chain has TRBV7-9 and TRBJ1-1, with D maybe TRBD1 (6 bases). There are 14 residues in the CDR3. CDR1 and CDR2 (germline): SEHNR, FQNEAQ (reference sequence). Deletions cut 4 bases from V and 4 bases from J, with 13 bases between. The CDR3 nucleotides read TGTGCCAGCAGCTCCCGGGGGCTGGTCACTGAAGCTTTCTTT. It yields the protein CASSSRGLVTEAFF.

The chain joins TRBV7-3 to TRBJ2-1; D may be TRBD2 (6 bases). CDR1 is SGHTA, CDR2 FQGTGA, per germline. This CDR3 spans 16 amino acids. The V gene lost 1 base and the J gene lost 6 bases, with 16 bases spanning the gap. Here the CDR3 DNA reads TGTGCCAGCAGCTTAATGGAGGGGCACAAGGGCAATGAGCAGTTCTTC. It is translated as CASSLMEGHKGNEQFF.

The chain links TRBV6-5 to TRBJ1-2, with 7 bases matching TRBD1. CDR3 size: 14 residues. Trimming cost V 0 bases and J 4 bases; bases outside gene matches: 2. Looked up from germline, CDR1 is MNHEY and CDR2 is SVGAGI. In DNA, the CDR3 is TGTGCCAGCAGTTACTCGGCAGGGGGCTATGGCTACACCTTC. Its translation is CASSYSAGGYGYTF.

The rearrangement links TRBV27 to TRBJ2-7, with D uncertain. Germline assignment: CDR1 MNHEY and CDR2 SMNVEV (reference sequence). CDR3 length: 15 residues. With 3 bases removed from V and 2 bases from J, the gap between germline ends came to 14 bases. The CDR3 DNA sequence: TGTGCCAGCAGTTTGGGTGGCCGACTGGCCTACGAGCAGTACTTC. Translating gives CASSLGGRLAYEQYF.

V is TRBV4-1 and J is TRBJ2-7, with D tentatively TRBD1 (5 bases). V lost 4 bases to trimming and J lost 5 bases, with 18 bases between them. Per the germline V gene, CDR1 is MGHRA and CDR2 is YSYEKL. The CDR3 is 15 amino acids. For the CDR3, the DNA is TGCGCCAGCAGCCGCGCTAGGCAGGGCTTCGACGAGCAGTACTTC. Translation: CASSRARQGFDEQYF.

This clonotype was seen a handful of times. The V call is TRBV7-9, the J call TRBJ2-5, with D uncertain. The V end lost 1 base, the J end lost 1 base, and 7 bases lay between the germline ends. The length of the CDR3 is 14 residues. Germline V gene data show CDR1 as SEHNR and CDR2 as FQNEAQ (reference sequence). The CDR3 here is CASSLVEFQETQYF. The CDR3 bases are TGTGCCAGCAGCTTAGTGGAGTTCCAAGAGACCCAGTACTTC.

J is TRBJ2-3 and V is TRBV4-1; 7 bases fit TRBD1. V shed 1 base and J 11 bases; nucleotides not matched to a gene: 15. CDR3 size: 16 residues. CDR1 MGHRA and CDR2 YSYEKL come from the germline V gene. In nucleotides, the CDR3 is TGCGCCAGCAGCCAAGCCGATAAGATTGACAGGGTTGGGCAGTATTTT. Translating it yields CASSQADKIDRVGQYF.

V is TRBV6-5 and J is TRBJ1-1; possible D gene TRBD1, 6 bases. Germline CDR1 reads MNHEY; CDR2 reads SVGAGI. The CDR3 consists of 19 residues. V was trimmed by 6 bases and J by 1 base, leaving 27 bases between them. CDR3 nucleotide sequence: TGTGCCAGCAGCTTAGACAGGCCAAAAGGGACCCCAGGGAACACTGAAGCTTTCTTT. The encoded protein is CASSLDRPKGTPGNTEAFF.

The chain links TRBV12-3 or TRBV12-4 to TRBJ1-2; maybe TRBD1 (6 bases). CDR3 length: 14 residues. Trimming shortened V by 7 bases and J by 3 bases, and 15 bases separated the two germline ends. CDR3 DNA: TGTGCCAGCACCCCGATGGGGGCGGACTATGGCTACACCTTC. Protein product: CASTPMGADYGYTF.

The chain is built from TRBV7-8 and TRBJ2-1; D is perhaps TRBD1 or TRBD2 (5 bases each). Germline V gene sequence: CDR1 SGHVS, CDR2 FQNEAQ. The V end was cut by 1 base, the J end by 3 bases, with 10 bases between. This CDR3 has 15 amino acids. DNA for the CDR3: TGTGCCAGCAGCTTAGGGGGACGAATCTACAATGAGCAGTTCTTC. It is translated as CASSLGGRIYNEQFF.